This TCR beta chain is from a study of long-term antiretroviral therapy in people with HIV. Germline CDR1 SGHRS, CDR2 YFSETQ. This CDR3 region has 15 residues. Trimming took 1 base from V and 3 from J, leaving 11 bases between them. Details on this clone: Its specificity is unknown.

Findings and caveats of the study: Participants lacked recorded data on ART adherence, viral resistance or therapy changes. Although diversity increased after ART, it remained lower than in transplant donor controls.

The assay used was immunoSEQ (version v3.0), run at survey level. The protocol was immunoSEQ multiplex PCR, while the TCRdb copy is restricted to in-frame clones and leaves out a portion. The table shows more than 35,000 clones, with just under 95% occurring only once. This chain links TRBV5-1 with TRBJ1-5, with unresolved D. The receptor was derived from a woman in her fifties or sixties with HIV. The sample in question was unsorted PBMCs, obtained 4.1 years after starting antiretroviral therapy. CDR3 in amino acids: CASSLFPANNQPQHF. The DNA for the CDR3 is TGCGCCAGCAGCTTGTTTCCAGCAAACAATCAGCCCCAGCATTTT.